Listed below are T cell receptor beta chains from one sample, sequenced in a study of STAT5B mutations in CD4+ large granular lymphocyte leukemia. Here immunoSEQ multiplex PCR was the method, and the copy in TCRdb shows in-frame clones only, minus some. The profile covers under 50,000 clones, with 84% appearing a single time and about 0.34% taken by the ten largest. Material for sequencing was CD4+ T cells from blood buffy coats. Receptors originate from a human donor in good health. Both conserved end residues are part of each CDR3. Fields, in order: clone size, D gene, V gene, J gene, CDR3 protein, CDR3 DNA. A D gene is named only where the DNA matches it firmly. Clone size is given for some rows only: seen once, a few or many times, or a class if the clone is expanded.

clone_size: -; d_call: -; v_call: TRBV9; j_call: TRBJ2-2; cdr3_aa: CASSVARGTGELFF; cdr3_nt: TGTGCCAGCAGCGTAGCGCGGGGCACCGGGGAGCTGTTTTTT
clone_size: few; d_call: -; v_call: TRBV2; j_call: TRBJ2-4; cdr3_aa: CASNDGGGTQYF; cdr3_nt: TGTGCCAGCAATGACGGCGGTGGTACCCAGTACTTC
clone_size: -; d_call: -; v_call: TRBV6-1; j_call: TRBJ2-3; cdr3_aa: CASSEWGERDTQYF; cdr3_nt: TGTGCCAGCAGTGAATGGGGAGAGCGGGATACGCAGTATTTT
clone_size: -; d_call: TRBD1; v_call: TRBV9; j_call: TRBJ2-6; cdr3_aa: CASSASGQTISWANVLTF; cdr3_nt: TGTGCCAGCAGCGCCTCGGGACAGACCATCTCCTGGGCCAACGTCCTGACTTTC
clone_size: -; d_call: TRBD1; v_call: TRBV11-2; j_call: TRBJ1-2; cdr3_aa: CASSPGQGAYGYTF; cdr3_nt: TGTGCCAGCAGCCCAGGACAGGGTGCCTATGGCTACACCTTC
clone_size: -; d_call: -; v_call: TRBV11-1; j_call: TRBJ1-1; cdr3_aa: CASSSGDTEAFF; cdr3_nt: TGTGCCAGCTCGTCAGGAGACACTGAAGCTTTCTTT
clone_size: -; d_call: -; v_call: TRBV18; j_call: TRBJ1-2; cdr3_aa: CASSPEGQGASGYTF; cdr3_nt: TGTGCCAGCTCACCGGAAGGCCAGGGTGCAAGTGGCTACACCTTC
clone_size: -; d_call: -; v_call: TRBV2; j_call: TRBJ2-3; cdr3_aa: CASSERQGKYF; cdr3_nt: TGTGCCAGCAGTGAAAGGCAGGGGAAGTATTTT
clone_size: once; d_call: -; v_call: TRBV7-7; j_call: TRBJ2-3; cdr3_aa: CASSQGQSTDTQYF; cdr3_nt: TGTGCCAGCAGCCAAGGACAGAGCACAGATACGCAGTATTTT
clone_size: -; d_call: TRBD2; v_call: TRBV11-2; j_call: TRBJ2-7; cdr3_aa: CASSLDRPMSGRAYEQYF; cdr3_nt: TGTGCCAGCAGCTTAGATCGCCCCATGAGCGGGAGAGCTTACGAGCAGTACTTC
clone_size: -; d_call: -; v_call: TRBV6-5; j_call: TRBJ1-6; cdr3_aa: CASKAGNNSPLHF; cdr3_nt: TGTGCAAGCAAAGCGGGGAATAATTCACCCCTCCACTTT
clone_size: -; d_call: -; v_call: TRBV5-1; j_call: TRBJ2-3; cdr3_aa: CASSLDSGGTDTQYF; cdr3_nt: TGCGCCAGCAGCTTGGATTCAGGGGGCACAGATACGCAGTATTTT
clone_size: -; d_call: -; v_call: TRBV7-9; j_call: TRBJ1-4; cdr3_aa: CASSLKTGWEKLFF; cdr3_nt: TGTGCCAGCAGCTTAAAAACGGGTTGGGAAAAACTGTTTTTT
clone_size: -; d_call: TRBD2; v_call: TRBV4-1; j_call: TRBJ2-4; cdr3_aa: CASSLLGLGTDIQYF; cdr3_nt: TGCGCCAGCAGCCTCCTTGGACTAGGCACGGACATTCAGTACTTC
clone_size: -; d_call: -; v_call: TRBV30; j_call: TRBJ2-7; cdr3_aa: CAWSADSEQYF; cdr3_nt: TGTGCCTGGAGTGCTGATAGCGAGCAGTACTTC
clone_size: few; d_call: -; v_call: TRBV12-5; j_call: TRBJ1-3; cdr3_aa: CASGVFEGTRNTIYF; cdr3_nt: TGTGCTAGTGGTGTTTTTGAGGGTACAAGAAACACCATATATTTT
clone_size: -; d_call: -; v_call: TRBV11-2; j_call: TRBJ2-1; cdr3_aa: CASSLSPNEQFF; cdr3_nt: TGTGCCAGCAGCTTATCGCCCAATGAGCAGTTCTTC
clone_size: -; d_call: TRBD2; v_call: TRBV29-1; j_call: TRBJ2-3; cdr3_aa: CSVPGLVTDTQYF; cdr3_nt: TGCAGCGTTCCGGGACTAGTAACAGATACGCAGTATTTT
clone_size: -; d_call: -; v_call: TRBV6-1; j_call: TRBJ2-7; cdr3_aa: CASSEPGSSYEQYF; cdr3_nt: TGTGCCAGCAGTGAACCCGGCAGCTCCTACGAGCAGTACTTC
clone_size: -; d_call: -; v_call: TRBV18; j_call: TRBJ1-1; cdr3_aa: CASSPVEVTEAFF; cdr3_nt: TGTGCCAGCTCACCCGTCGAAGTCACAGAGGCTTTCTTT
clone_size: -; d_call: TRBD2; v_call: TRBV9; j_call: TRBJ2-1; cdr3_aa: CASSVDPGTSGYNEQFF; cdr3_nt: TGTGCCAGCAGCGTAGACCCCGGGACTAGCGGGTACAATGAGCAGTTCTTC
clone_size: -; d_call: -; v_call: TRBV9; j_call: TRBJ2-3; cdr3_aa: CASSVMPGGTDTQYF; cdr3_nt: TGTGCCAGCAGCGTAATGCCGGGAGGCACAGATACGCAGTATTTT
clone_size: -; d_call: TRBD2; v_call: TRBV28; j_call: TRBJ2-7; cdr3_aa: CASGGRGGRRNEQYF; cdr3_nt: TGTGCCAGCGGAGGGCGGGGGGGTCGTAGGAACGAGCAGTACTTC
clone_size: -; d_call: -; v_call: TRBV4-1; j_call: TRBJ1-5; cdr3_aa: CASSRQLGQPQHF; cdr3_nt: TGCGCCAGCAGCCGACAACTAGGTCAGCCCCAGCATTTT
clone_size: once; d_call: TRBD1; v_call: TRBV5-6; j_call: TRBJ2-5; cdr3_aa: CASRDRAVETQYF; cdr3_nt: TGTGCCAGCAGGGACAGGGCGGTGGAGACCCAGTACTTC
clone_size: -; d_call: -; v_call: TRBV11-3; j_call: TRBJ2-7; cdr3_aa: CASSSHAEQYF; cdr3_nt: TGTGCCAGCAGCTCTCATGCCGAGCAGTACTTC
clone_size: -; d_call: TRBD1; v_call: TRBV5-1; j_call: TRBJ2-7; cdr3_aa: CASRSQDRGKGRQYF; cdr3_nt: TGCGCCAGCAGATCCCAAGACAGGGGTAAAGGGCGGCAGTACTTC
clone_size: -; d_call: -; v_call: TRBV5-1; j_call: TRBJ2-2; cdr3_aa: CASSLGATTGELFF; cdr3_nt: TGCGCCAGCAGCCTGGGGGCTACAACCGGGGAGCTGTTTTTT
clone_size: -; d_call: -; v_call: TRBV5-5; j_call: TRBJ1-5; cdr3_aa: CASSWVAGEGQPQHF; cdr3_nt: TGTGCCAGCAGCTGGGTGGCAGGGGAAGGTCAGCCCCAGCATTTT
clone_size: -; d_call: -; v_call: TRBV4-2; j_call: TRBJ1-4; cdr3_aa: CASSQGRGTNEKLFF; cdr3_nt: TGTGCCAGCAGCCAAGGCCGCGGAACTAATGAAAAACTGTTTTTT
clone_size: -; d_call: -; v_call: TRBV5-1; j_call: TRBJ2-2; cdr3_aa: CASSYLPRGTGELFF; cdr3_nt: TGCGCCAGCAGCTATCTTCCTAGGGGCACCGGGGAGCTGTTTTTT
clone_size: -; d_call: TRBD1; v_call: TRBV7-3; j_call: TRBJ2-1; cdr3_aa: CASSLGARGNEQFF; cdr3_nt: TGTGCCAGCAGCTTGGGGGCCAGGGGGAATGAGCAGTTCTTC
clone_size: -; d_call: -; v_call: TRBV11-2; j_call: TRBJ2-1; cdr3_aa: CASSLHPEQFF; cdr3_nt: TGTGCCAGCAGCTTACATCCCGAGCAGTTCTTC
clone_size: -; d_call: -; v_call: TRBV5-6; j_call: TRBJ2-6; cdr3_aa: CASGTWGASGANVLTF; cdr3_nt: TGTGCCAGCGGGACATGGGGCGCCTCTGGGGCCAACGTCCTGACTTTC
clone_size: -; d_call: -; v_call: TRBV5-1; j_call: TRBJ2-1; cdr3_aa: CASSFQPGVNSNEQFF; cdr3_nt: TGCGCCAGCAGCTTCCAGCCAGGGGTGAACTCCAATGAGCAGTTCTTC
clone_size: -; d_call: -; v_call: TRBV10-2; j_call: TRBJ1-5; cdr3_aa: CASGWGGRTFQPQHF; cdr3_nt: TGCGCCAGCGGCTGGGGGGGGCGGACGTTTCAGCCCCAGCATTTT
clone_size: -; d_call: TRBD2; v_call: TRBV9; j_call: TRBJ2-1; cdr3_aa: CASSPRGETSGSYNEQFF; cdr3_nt: TGTGCCAGCAGCCCAAGGGGCGAGACTAGCGGATCATACAATGAGCAGTTCTTC
clone_size: once; d_call: -; v_call: TRBV10-2; j_call: TRBJ1-2; cdr3_aa: CASLSPSGDFNYGYTF; cdr3_nt: TGCGCCAGCCTAAGTCCAAGTGGAGATTTTAACTATGGCTACACCTTC
clone_size: -; d_call: -; v_call: TRBV7-3; j_call: TRBJ2-1; cdr3_aa: CASSLSSGGYEQFF; cdr3_nt: TGTGCCAGCAGCTTATCGTCGGGGGGCTATGAGCAGTTCTTC
clone_size: -; d_call: -; v_call: TRBV2; j_call: TRBJ2-1; cdr3_aa: CASSAGVNEQFF; cdr3_nt: TGTGCCAGCAGTGCCGGCGTTAATGAGCAGTTCTTC
clone_size: -; d_call: -; v_call: TRBV21-1; j_call: TRBJ2-7; cdr3_aa: CASSKTSGQGASEQYF; cdr3_nt: TGTGCCAGCAGCAAGACCTCGGGACAGGGGGCGAGTGAGCAGTACTTC
clone_size: -; d_call: -; v_call: TRBV9; j_call: TRBJ1-1; cdr3_aa: CASSFDMNTEAFF; cdr3_nt: TGTGCCAGCAGCTTCGACATGAACACTGAAGCTTTCTTT
clone_size: -; d_call: TRBD1; v_call: TRBV2; j_call: TRBJ2-5; cdr3_aa: CASSDRVQETQYF; cdr3_nt: TGTGCCAGCAGCGACAGGGTCCAAGAGACCCAGTACTTC
clone_size: -; d_call: -; v_call: TRBV19; j_call: TRBJ2-1; cdr3_aa: CASSEDNEQFF; cdr3_nt: TGTGCCAGTAGTGAGGACAATGAGCAGTTCTTC
clone_size: -; d_call: TRBD2; v_call: TRBV7-7; j_call: TRBJ2-2; cdr3_aa: CASSLAGGITGELFF; cdr3_nt: TGTGCCAGCAGCCTAGCGGGGGGGATCACCGGGGAGCTGTTTTTT
clone_size: -; d_call: -; v_call: TRBV18; j_call: TRBJ2-7; cdr3_aa: CASSLGVSEQYF; cdr3_nt: TGTGCCAGCTCACTAGGGGTGTCCGAGCAGTACTTC
clone_size: few; d_call: -; v_call: TRBV7-3; j_call: TRBJ2-5; cdr3_aa: CASSLAGRETQYF; cdr3_nt: TGTGCCAGCAGCTTAGCGGGAAGGGAGACCCAGTACTTC
clone_size: -; d_call: TRBD1; v_call: TRBV28; j_call: TRBJ2-7; cdr3_aa: CASSKPGQGLSEQYF; cdr3_nt: TGTGCCAGCAGCAAGCCGGGACAGGGGCTCTCCGAGCAGTACTTC
clone_size: -; d_call: -; v_call: TRBV27; j_call: TRBJ2-3; cdr3_aa: CAPTPVTDTQYF; cdr3_nt: TGTGCCCCCACCCCGGTGACAGATACGCAGTATTTT
clone_size: -; d_call: TRBD1; v_call: TRBV6-1; j_call: TRBJ1-1; cdr3_aa: CASSGGQMNTEAFF; cdr3_nt: TGTGCCAGCAGTGGGGGACAGATGAACACTGAAGCTTTCTTT
clone_size: -; d_call: -; v_call: TRBV5-5; j_call: TRBJ1-1; cdr3_aa: CASSLIRGGGKAFF; cdr3_nt: TGTGCCAGCAGCTTGATAAGGGGGGGTGGCAAAGCTTTCTTT
clone_size: -; d_call: -; v_call: TRBV4-1; j_call: TRBJ1-6; cdr3_aa: CASSQVAGSYNSPLHF; cdr3_nt: TGCGCCAGCAGCCAAGTCGCAGGGAGCTATAATTCACCCCTCCACTTT
clone_size: -; d_call: TRBD1; v_call: TRBV7-3; j_call: TRBJ2-7; cdr3_aa: CASSPGTGIPYEQYF; cdr3_nt: TGTGCCAGCAGCCCAGGGACAGGGATTCCCTACGAGCAGTACTTC
clone_size: -; d_call: TRBD2; v_call: TRBV6-1; j_call: TRBJ2-2; cdr3_aa: CASSEWGGSGELFF; cdr3_nt: TGTGCCAGCAGTGAATGGGGGGGATCCGGGGAGCTGTTTTTT
clone_size: once; d_call: -; v_call: TRBV1; j_call: TRBJ2-1; cdr3_aa: CTSSHWTVGTYNEQFF; cdr3_nt: TGCACCAGCAGCCACTGGACAGTGGGGACCTACAATGAGCAGTTCTTC